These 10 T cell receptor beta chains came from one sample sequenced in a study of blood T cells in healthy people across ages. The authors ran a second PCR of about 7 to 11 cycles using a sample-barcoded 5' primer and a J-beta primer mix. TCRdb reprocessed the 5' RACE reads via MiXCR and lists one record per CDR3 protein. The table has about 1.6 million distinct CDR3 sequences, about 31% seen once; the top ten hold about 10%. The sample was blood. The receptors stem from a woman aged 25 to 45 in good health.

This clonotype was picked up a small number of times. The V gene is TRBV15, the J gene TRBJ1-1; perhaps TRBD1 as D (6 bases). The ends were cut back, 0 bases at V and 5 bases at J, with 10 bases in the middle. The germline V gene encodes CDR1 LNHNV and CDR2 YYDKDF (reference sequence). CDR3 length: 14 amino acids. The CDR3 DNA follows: TGTGCCACCAGCAGAGATCCAGGGGTTACTGAAGCTTTCTTT. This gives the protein CATSRDPGVTEAFF.

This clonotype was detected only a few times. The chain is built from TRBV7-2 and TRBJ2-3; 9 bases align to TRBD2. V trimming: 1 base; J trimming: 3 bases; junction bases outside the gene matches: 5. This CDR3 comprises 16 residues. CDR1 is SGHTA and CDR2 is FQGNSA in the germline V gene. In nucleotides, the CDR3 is TGTGCCAGCAGCTTAGGTCGGCTAGCGGGAACAGATACGCAGTATTTT. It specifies CASSLGRLAGTDTQYF. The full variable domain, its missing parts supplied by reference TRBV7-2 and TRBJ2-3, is GAGVSQSPSNKVTEKGKDVELRCDPISGHTALYWYRQSLGQGLEFLIYFQGNSAPDKSGLPSDRFSAERTGGSVSTLTIQRTQQEDSAVYLCASSLGRLAGTDTQYFGPGTRLTVL.

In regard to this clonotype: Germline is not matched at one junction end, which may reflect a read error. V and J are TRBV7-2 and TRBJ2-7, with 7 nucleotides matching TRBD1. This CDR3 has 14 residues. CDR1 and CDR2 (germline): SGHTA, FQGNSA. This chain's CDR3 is CAGSTQTGSYEQYF. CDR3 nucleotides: TGTGCCGGCAGCACACAGACAGGGTCCTACGAGCAGTACTTC.

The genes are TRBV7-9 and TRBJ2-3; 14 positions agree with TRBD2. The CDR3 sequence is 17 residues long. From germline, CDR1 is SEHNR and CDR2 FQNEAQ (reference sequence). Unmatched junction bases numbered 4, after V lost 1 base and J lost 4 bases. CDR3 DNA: TGTGCCAGCAGCTTAGGACTAGCGGGGGGGGCGGCAGATACGCAGTATTTT. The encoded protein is CASSLGLAGGAADTQYF.

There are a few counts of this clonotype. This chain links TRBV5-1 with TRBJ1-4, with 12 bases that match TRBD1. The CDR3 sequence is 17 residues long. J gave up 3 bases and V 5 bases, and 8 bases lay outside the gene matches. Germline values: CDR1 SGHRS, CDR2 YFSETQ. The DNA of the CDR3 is TGCGCCAGCAGGGCCGGGACAGGGGGCCTTGCTAATGAAAAACTGTTTTTT. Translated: CASRAGTGGLANEKLFF.

CDR3 nucleotides: TGTGCCAGCAGCTTAGAGTCTTGGGGGGGTAACTACGAGCAGTACTTC. Its protein product is CASSLESWGGNYEQYF. V gene TRBV7-2 combines with J gene TRBJ2-7; 7 nucleotides line up with TRBD2. The length of the CDR3 is 16 residues. The germline V gene has CDR1 SGHTA and CDR2 FQGNSA. The J segment lost 3 bases and the V segment lost 1 base, leaving 9 bases of the junction unmatched. The full variable domain, in which reference TRBV7-2 and TRBJ2-7 provide the parts outside the CDR3, is GAGVSQSPSNKVTEKGKDVELRCDPISGHTALYWYRQSLGQGLEFLIYFQGNSAPDKSGLPSDRFSAERTGGSVSTLTIQRTQQEDSAVYLCASSLESWGGNYEQYFGPGTRLTVT.

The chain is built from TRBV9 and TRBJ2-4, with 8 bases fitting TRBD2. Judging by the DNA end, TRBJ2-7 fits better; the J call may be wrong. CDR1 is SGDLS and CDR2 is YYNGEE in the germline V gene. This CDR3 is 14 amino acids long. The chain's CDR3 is CASSVAAGESEQYF. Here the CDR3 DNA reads TGTGCCAGCAGCGTTGCAGCGGGGGAGAGCGAGCAGTACTTC.

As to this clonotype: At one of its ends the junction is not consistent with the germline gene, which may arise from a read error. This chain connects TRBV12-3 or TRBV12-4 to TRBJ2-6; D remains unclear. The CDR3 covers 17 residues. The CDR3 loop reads CASRREDGTSGVNVLTF. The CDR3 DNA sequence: TGTGCCAGCAGACGAGAGGACGGAACATCTGGGGTCAACGTCCTGACTTTC.

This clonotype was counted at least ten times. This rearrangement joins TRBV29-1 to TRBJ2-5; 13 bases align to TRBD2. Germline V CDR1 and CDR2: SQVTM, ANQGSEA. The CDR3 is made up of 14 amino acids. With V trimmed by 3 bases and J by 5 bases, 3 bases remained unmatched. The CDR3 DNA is TGCAGCGTTGATTTACTAGCGGGAGGGGAGACCCAGTACTTC. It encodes CSVDLLAGGETQYF.

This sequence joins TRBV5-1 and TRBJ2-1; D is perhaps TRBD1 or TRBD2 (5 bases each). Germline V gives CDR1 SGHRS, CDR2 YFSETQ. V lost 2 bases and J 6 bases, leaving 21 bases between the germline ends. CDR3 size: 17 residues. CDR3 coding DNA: TGCGCCAGCAGCTTTGGGCCGGGACCACAAAGGGGCAATGAGCAGTTCTTC. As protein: CASSFGPGPQRGNEQFF.